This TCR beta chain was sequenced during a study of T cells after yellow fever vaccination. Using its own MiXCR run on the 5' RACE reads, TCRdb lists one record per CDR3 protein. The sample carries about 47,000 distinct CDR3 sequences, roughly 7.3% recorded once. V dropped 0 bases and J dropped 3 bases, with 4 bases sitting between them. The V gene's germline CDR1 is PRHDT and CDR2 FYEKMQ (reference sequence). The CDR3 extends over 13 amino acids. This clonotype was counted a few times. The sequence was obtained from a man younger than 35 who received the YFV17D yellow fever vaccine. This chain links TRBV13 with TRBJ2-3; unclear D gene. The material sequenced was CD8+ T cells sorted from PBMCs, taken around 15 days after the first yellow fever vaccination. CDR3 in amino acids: CASSLGNTDTQYF. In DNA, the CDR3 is TGTGCCAGCAGCTTAGGAAATACAGATACGCAGTATTTT.